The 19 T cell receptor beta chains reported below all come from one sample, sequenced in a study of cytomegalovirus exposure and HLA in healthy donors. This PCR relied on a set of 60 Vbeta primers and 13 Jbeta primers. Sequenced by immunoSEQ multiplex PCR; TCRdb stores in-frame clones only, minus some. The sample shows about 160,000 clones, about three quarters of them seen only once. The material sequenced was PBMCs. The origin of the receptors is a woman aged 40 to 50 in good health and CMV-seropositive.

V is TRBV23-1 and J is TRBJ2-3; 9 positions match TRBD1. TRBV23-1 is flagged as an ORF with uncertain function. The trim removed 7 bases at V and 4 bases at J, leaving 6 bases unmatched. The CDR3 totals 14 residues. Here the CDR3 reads CASNPDRGPDTQYF. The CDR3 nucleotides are TGCGCCAGCAATCCGGACAGGGGCCCAGATACGCAGTATTTT.

CDR3 region: CASSQLLAGEPYEQYF. For the CDR3, the DNA is TGTGCCAGCAGCCAACTACTAGCGGGGGAGCCCTACGAGCAGTACTTC. The rearrangement uses TRBV4-2 and TRBJ2-7, with 11 bases lining up with TRBD2. The ends lost 2 bases at V and 2 bases at J; junction bases unmatched: 5. The CDR3 is made up of 16 amino acids. Germline V gives CDR1 LGHNA, CDR2 YNFKEQ.

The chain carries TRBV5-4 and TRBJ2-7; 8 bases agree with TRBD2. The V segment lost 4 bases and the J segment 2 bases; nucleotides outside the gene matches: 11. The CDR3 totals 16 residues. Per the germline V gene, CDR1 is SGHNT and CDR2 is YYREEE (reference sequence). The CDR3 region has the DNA TGTGCCAGCAGCCAAGAGGGCAGCGGGAGTACCTACGAGCAGTACTTC. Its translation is CASSQEGSGSTYEQYF.

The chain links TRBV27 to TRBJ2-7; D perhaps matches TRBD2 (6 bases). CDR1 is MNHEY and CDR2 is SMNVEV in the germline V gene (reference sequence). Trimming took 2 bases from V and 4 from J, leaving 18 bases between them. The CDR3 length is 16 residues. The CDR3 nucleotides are TGTGCCAGCAGTTTAGGGGTCGGGGGTGTTCGGTACGAGCAGTACTTC. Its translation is CASSLGVGGVRYEQYF.

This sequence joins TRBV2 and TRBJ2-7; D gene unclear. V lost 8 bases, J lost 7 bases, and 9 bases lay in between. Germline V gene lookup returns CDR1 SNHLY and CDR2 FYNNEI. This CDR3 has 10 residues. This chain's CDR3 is CASRRGEQYF. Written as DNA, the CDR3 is TGTGCCAGCCGGAGAGGAGAGCAGTACTTC.

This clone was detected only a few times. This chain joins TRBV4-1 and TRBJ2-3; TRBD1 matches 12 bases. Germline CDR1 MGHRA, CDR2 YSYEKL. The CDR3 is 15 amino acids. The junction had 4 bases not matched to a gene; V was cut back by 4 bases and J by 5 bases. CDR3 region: CASSPRDRGQDTQYF. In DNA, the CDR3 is TGCGCCAGCAGCCCCCGGGACAGGGGGCAAGATACGCAGTATTTT.

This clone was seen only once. The CDR3 region is CASSLVWVEAVNTEAFF. For the CDR3, the DNA is TGTGCCAGCAGCTTAGTGTGGGTTGAGGCCGTGAACACTGAAGCTTTCTTT. The chain employs TRBV7-2 and TRBJ1-1; unclear D gene. Germline CDR1 reads SGHTA; CDR2 reads FQGNSA. The CDR3 consists of 17 residues. Trimming took off 1 base at V and 0 bases at J, with 15 bases between the two ends.

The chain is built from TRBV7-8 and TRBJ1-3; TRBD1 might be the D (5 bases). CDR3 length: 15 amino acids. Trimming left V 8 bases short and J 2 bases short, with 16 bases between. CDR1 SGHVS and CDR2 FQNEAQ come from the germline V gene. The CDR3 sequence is CASLQGAGTGNTIYF. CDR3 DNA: TGTGCCAGCCTCCAAGGGGCAGGGACTGGAAACACCATATATTTT.

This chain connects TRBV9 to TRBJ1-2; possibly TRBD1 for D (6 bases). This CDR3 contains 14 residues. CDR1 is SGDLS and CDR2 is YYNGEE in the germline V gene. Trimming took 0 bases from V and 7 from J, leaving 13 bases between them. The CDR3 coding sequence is TGTGCCAGCAGCGTAGACCCAGGGGCGAGTGGCTACACCTTC. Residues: CASSVDPGASGYTF. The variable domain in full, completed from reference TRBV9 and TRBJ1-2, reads DSGVTQTPKHLITATGQRVTLRCSPRSGDLSVYWYQQSLDQGLQFLIQYYNGEERAKGNILERFSAQQFPDLHSELNLSSLELGDSALYFCASSVDPGASGYTFGSGTRLTVV.

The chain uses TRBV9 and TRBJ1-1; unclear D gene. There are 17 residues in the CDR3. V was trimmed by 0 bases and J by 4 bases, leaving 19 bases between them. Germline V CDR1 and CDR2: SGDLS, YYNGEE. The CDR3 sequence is CASSVGRGSRVGTEAFF. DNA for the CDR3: TGTGCCAGCAGCGTAGGTCGGGGTTCCCGAGTTGGCACTGAAGCTTTCTTT.

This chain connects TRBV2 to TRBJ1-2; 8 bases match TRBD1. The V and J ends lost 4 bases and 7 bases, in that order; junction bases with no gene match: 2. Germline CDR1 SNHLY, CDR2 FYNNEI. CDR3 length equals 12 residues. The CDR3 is CASSADRVGYTF. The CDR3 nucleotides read TGTGCCAGCAGTGCGGACAGGGTTGGCTACACCTTC.

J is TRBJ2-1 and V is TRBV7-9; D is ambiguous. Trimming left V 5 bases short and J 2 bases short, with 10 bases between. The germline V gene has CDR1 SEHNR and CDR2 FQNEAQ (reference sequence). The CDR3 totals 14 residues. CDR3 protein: CASSTGTAYNEQFF. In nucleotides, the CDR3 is TGTGCCAGCAGCACCGGTACAGCCTACAATGAGCAGTTCTTC.

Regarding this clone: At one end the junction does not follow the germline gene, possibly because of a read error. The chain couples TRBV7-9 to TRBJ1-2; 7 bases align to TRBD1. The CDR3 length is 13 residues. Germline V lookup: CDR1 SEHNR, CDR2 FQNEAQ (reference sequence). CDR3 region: CSSSVTGDRGYTF. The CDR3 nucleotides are TGTTCCAGCAGCGTAACAGGGGATCGTGGCTACACCTTC.

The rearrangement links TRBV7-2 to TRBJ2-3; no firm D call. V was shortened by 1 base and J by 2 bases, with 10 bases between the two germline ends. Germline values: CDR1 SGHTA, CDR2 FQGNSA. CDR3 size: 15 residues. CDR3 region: CASSLEARDTDTQYF. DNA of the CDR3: TGTGCCAGCAGCTTAGAGGCTAGAGACACAGATACGCAGTATTTT. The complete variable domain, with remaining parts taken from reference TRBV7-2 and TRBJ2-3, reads GAGVSQSPSNKVTEKGKDVELRCDPISGHTALYWYRQSLGQGLEFLIYFQGNSAPDKSGLPSDRFSAERTGGSVSTLTIQRTQQEDSAVYLCASSLEARDTDTQYFGPGTRLTVL.

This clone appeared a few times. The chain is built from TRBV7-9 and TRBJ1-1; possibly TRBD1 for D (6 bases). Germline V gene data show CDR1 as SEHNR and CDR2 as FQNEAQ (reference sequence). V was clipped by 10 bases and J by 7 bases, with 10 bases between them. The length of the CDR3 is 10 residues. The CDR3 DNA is TGTGCCATCCTACAGGGTGAAGCTTTCTTT. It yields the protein CAILQGEAFF.

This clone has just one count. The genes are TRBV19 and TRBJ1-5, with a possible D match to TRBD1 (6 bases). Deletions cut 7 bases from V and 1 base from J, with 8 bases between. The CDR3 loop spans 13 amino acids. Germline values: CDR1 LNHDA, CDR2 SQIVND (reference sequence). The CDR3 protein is CASNRESNQPQHF. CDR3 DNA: TGTGCCAGTAACAGGGAGAGCAATCAGCCCCAGCATTTT.

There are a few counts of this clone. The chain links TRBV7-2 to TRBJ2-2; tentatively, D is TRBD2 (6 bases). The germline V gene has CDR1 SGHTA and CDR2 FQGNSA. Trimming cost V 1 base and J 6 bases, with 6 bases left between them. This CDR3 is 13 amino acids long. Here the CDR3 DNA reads TGTGCCAGCAGCTTAGGGAGGGCCGGGGAGCTGTTTTTT. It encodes CASSLGRAGELFF.

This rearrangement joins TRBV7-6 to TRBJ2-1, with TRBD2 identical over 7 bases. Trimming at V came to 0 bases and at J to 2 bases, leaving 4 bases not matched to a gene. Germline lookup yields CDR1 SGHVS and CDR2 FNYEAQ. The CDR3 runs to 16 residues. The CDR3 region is CASSLARGGAYNEQFF. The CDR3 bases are TGTGCCAGCAGCTTAGCGCGTGGGGGGGCCTACAATGAGCAGTTCTTC.

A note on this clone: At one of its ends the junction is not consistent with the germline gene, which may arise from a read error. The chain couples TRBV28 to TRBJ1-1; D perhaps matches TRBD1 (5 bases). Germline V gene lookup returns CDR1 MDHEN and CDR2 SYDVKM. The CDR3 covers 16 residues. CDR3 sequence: CAGSLLDSLMNTEAFF. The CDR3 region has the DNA TGTGCCGGCAGTTTATTAGACAGCCTGATGAACACTGAAGCTTTCTTT.